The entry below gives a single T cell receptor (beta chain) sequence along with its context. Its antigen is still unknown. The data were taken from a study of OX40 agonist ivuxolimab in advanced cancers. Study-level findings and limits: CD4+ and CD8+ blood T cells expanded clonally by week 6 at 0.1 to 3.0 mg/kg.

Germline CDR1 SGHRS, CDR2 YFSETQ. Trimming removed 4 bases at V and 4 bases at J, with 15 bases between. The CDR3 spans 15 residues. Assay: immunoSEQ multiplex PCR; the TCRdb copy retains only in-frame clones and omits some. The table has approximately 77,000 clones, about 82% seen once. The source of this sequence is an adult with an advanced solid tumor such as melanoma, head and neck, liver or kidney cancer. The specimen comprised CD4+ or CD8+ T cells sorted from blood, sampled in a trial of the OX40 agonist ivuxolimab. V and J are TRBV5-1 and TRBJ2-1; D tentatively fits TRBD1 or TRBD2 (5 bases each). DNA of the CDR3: TGCGCCAGCAGCCCCGAGGGGCCCGTTTACAATGAGCAGTTCTTC. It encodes CASSPEGPVYNEQFF.